This section outlines one TCR beta chain sequence together with its context. V lost 5 bases and J 3 bases, leaving 20 bases between the germline ends. The CDR3 consists of 16 residues. Germline V gene sequence: CDR1 MNHEY, CDR2 SVGEGT. This sample was taken from a study of blood T cell repertoires in COVID-19. About the research overall: Samples came from the United States, Italy and Spain, spanning acute and convalescent COVID-19. The analysed material was cDNA or gDNA that came from T cells, B-cell-depleted T cells, or PBMCs.

As originally analysed: Amplification with reference gene primers provided the estimates of nucleated cell counts. Repertoires were generated with immunoSEQ multiplex PCR, while TCRdb's copy carries only in-frame clones and drops some. From that table come the V and J calls and clone size; the DNA was used to work out D and trimming. The sample has some 60,000 clones; about 92% are singletons. Sequencing was performed on peripheral blood. The J gene is TRBJ2-7, the V gene TRBV6-2 or TRBV6-3; a possible D gene is TRBD1 (5 bases). The origin of this receptor is a man in his fifties or sixties with acute or convalescent COVID-19. CDR3 loop: CASSTPGPGTIYEQYF. CDR3 DNA sequence: TGTGCCAGCAGTACTCCAGGGCCAGGCACTATCTACGAGCAGTACTTC.